This TCR beta chain is from a study of graft-versus-host responses after intestinal transplantation. Responders labeled with CFSE (about 200,000) were plated with about 200,000 irradiated, violet-dye-labeled stimulators. Sequenced by immunoSEQ multiplex PCR; TCRdb stores in-frame clones only, minus some. The table shows about 8,000 clones, with roughly 30% occurring only once. The sequencing used alloreactive CD8+ T cells from a mixed lymphocyte reaction culture, collected before intestinal transplant. Subset indicated: CFSE-low proliferating T cells sorted from approximately six-day pre-transplant mixed lymphocyte reaction (GvH or HvG direction). The source is a human patient who received an intestinal transplant.

The CDR3 sequence is CAWSQPGHDRTPLHF. CDR3 in DNA: TGTGCCTGGAGCCAGCCGGGACATGATAGGACACCCCTCCACTTT. The chain couples TRBV30 to TRBJ1-6, with D possibly matching TRBD1 (6 bases). The CDR3 has 15 residues. Trimming took off 3 bases at V and 11 bases at J, with 20 bases between the two ends. Germline loops: CDR1 GTSNPN, CDR2 SVGIG (reference sequence). The variable domain in full, with the rest retrieved from reference TRBV30 and TRBJ1-6, is SQTIHQWPATLVQPVGSPLSLECTVEGTSNPNLYWYRQAAGRGLQLLFYSVGIGQISSEVPQNLSASRPQDRQFILSSKKLLLSDSGFYLCAWSQPGHDRTPLHFGNGTRLTVT.